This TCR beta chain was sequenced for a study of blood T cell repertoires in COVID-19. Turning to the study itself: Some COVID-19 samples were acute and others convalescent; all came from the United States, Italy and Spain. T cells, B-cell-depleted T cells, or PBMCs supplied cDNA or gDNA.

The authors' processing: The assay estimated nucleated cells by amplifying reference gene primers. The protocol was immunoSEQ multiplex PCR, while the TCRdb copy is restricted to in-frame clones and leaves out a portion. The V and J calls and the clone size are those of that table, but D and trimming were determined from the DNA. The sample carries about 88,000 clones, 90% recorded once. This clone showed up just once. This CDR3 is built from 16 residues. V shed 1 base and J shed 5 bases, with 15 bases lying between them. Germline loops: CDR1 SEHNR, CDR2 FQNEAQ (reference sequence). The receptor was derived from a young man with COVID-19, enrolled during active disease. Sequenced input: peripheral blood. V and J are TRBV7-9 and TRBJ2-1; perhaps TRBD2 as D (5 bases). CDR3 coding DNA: TGTGCCAGCAGCTTAGTTGCGGGCCCCCGCCACAATGAGCAGTTCTTC. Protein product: CASSLVAGPRHNEQFF.